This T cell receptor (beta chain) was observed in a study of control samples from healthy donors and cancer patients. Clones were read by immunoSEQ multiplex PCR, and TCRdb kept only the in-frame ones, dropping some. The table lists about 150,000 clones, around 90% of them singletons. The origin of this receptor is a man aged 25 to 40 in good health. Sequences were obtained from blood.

This CDR3 reads CASSRERGLAGNNEQFF. As DNA, the CDR3 is TGTGCCAGCAGCCGAGAAAGGGGACTAGCGGGTAACAATGAGCAGTTCTTC. V and J are TRBV3-1 (or the pseudogene TRBV3-2) and TRBJ2-1; 12 bases line up with TRBD2. The CDR3 has 17 amino acids. With V trimmed by 4 bases and J by 5 bases, 9 bases remained unmatched. Per germline, CDR1 LGHDT and CDR2 YNNKEL (reference sequence).